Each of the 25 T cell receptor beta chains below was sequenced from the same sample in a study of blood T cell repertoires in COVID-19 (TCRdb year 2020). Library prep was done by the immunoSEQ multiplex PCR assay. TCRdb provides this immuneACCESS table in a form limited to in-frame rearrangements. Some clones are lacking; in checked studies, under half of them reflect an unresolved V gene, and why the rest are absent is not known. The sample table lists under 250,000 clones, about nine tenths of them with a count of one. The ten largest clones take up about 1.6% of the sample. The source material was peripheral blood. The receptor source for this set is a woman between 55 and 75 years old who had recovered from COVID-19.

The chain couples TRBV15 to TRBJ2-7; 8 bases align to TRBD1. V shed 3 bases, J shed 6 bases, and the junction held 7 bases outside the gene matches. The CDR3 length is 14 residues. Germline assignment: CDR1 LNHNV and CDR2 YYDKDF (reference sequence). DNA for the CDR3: TGTGCCACCAGCAGGGCCGGACAGGGACGCGAGCAGTACTTC. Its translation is CATSRAGQGREQYF.

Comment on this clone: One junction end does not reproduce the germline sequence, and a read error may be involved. The CDR3 region has the DNA TGTGCCAGCAGTCCTGGACAGAAAACCCTCTTC. This encodes CASSPGQKTLF. The V call is TRBV11-1, the J call TRBJ1-2; possibly TRBD1 for D (6 bases). Per germline, CDR1 SGHAT and CDR2 FQDESV (reference sequence). The CDR3 length is 11 residues.

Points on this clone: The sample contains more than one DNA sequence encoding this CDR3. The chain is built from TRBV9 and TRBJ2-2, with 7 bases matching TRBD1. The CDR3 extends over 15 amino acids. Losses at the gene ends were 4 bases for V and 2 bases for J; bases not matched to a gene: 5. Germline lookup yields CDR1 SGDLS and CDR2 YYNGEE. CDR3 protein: CASSSRGLNTGELFF. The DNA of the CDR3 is TGTGCCAGCAGCAGTAGGGGGCTCAACACCGGGGAGCTGTTTTTT.

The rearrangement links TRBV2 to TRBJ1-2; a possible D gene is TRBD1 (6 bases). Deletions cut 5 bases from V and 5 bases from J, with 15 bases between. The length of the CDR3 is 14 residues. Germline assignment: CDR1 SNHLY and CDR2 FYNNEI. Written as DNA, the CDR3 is TGTGCCAGCAGTTTATCCGGGACAATTTATGGCTACACCTTC. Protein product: CASSLSGTIYGYTF.

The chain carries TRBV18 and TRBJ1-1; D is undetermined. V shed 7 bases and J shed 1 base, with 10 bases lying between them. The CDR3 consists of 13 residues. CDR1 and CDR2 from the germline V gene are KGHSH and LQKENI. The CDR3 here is CASLLTGNTEAFF. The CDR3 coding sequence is TGTGCCAGCTTGCTGACGGGGAACACTGAAGCTTTCTTT.

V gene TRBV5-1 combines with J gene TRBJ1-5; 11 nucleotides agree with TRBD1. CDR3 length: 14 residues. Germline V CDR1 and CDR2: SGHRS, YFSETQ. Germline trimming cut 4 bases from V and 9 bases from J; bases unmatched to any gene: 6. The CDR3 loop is CASSPGTGGRPQHF. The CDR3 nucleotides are TGCGCCAGCAGCCCGGGGACAGGGGGAAGGCCCCAGCATTTT. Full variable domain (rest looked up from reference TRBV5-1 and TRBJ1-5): KAGVTQTPRYLIKTRGQQVTLSCSPISGHRSVSWYQQTPGQGLQFLFEYFSETQRNKGNFPGRFSGRQFSNSRSEMNVSTLELGDSALYLCASSPGTGGRPQHFGDGTRLSIL.

CDR3 amino acids: CAISAQGYTEAFF. In DNA, the CDR3 is TGTGCCATCAGCGCACAGGGGTACACTGAAGCTTTCTTT. This chain connects TRBV10-3 to TRBJ1-1, with TRBD1 matching 7 bases. This CDR3 has 13 amino acids. After removal of 6 bases from V and 3 bases from J, the junction contained 4 bases not matched to a gene. Germline assignment: CDR1 ENHRY and CDR2 SYGVKD.

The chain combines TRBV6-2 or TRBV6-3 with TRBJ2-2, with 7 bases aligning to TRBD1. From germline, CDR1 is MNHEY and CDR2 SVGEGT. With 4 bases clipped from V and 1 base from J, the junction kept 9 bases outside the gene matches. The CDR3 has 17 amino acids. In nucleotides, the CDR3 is TGTGCCAGCAGTTCCCGTCACAGGGGAGAGAACACCGGGGAGCTGTTTTTT. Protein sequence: CASSSRHRGENTGELFF.

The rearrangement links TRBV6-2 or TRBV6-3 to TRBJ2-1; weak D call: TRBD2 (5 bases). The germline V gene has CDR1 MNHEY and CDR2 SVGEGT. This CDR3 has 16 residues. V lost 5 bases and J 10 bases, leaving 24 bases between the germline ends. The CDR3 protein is CASSPARTFKLREQFF. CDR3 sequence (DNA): TGTGCCAGCAGTCCCGCCAGGACTTTCAAGCTTCGGGAGCAGTTCTTC.

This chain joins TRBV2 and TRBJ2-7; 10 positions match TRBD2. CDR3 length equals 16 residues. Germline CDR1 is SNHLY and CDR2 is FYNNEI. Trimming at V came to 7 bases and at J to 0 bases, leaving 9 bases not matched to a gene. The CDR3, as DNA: TGTGCCAGCATTTATCCTCTAGCGGGGGCCTCCTACGAGCAGTACTTC. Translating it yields CASIYPLAGASYEQYF.

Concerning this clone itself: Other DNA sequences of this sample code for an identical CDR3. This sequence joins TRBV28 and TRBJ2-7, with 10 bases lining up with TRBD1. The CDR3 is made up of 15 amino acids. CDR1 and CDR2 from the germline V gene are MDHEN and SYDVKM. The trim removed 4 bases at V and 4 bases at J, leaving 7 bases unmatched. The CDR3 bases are TGTGCCAGCAGTTCCCCGGGACAGGGGAGTTACGAGCAGTACTTC. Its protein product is CASSSPGQGSYEQYF. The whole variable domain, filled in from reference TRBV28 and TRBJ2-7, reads DVKVTQSSRYLVKRTGEKVFLECVQDMDHENMFWYRQDPGLGLRLIYFSYDVKMKEKGDIPEGYSVSREKKERFSLILESASTNQTSMYLCASSSPGQGSYEQYFGPGTRLTVT.

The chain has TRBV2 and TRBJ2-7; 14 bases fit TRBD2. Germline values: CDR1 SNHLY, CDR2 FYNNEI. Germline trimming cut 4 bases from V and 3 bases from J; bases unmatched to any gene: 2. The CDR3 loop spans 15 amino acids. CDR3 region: CASSGGLAGVYEQYF. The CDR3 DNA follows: TGTGCCAGCAGTGGGGGACTAGCGGGGGTCTACGAGCAGTACTTC.

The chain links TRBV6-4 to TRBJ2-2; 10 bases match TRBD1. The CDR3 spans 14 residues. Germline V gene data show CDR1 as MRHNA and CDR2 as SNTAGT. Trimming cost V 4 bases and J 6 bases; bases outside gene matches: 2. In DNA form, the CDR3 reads TGTGCCAGCAGTGTCGACAGGGGGCCCGGGGAGCTGTTTTTT. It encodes CASSVDRGPGELFF.

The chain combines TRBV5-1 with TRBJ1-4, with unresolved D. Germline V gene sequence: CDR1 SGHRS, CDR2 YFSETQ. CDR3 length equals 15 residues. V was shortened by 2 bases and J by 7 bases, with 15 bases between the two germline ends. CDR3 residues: CASSFELRRSEKLFF. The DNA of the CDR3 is TGCGCCAGCAGCTTTGAACTAAGACGGTCTGAAAAACTGTTTTTT.

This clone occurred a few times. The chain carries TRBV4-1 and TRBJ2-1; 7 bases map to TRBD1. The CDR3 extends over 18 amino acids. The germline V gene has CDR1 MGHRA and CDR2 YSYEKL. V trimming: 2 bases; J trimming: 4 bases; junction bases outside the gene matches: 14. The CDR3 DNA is TGCGCCAGCAGCCAAAGGGGGCTCCAGGACTGGAGTTACAATGAGCAGTTCTTC. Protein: CASSQRGLQDWSYNEQFF.

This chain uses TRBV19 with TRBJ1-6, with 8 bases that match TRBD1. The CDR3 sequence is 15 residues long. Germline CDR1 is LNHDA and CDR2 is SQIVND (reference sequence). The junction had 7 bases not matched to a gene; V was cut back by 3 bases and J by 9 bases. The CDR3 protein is CASSIGRGQSSPLHF. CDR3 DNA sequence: TGTGCCAGTAGTATCGGCAGGGGGCAGAGTTCACCCCTCCACTTT.

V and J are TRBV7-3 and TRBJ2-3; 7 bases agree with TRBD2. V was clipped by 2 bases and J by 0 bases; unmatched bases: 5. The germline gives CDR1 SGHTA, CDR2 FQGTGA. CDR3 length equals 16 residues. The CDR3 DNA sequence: TGTGCCAGCAGCTTATCACGGGGGGTGAGCACAGATACGCAGTATTTT. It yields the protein CASSLSRGVSTDTQYF. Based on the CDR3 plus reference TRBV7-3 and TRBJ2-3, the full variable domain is GAGVSQTPSNKVTEKGKYVELRCDPISGHTALYWYRQSLGQGPEFLIYFQGTGAADDSGLPNDRFFAVRPEGSVSTLKIQRTERGDSAVYLCASSLSRGVSTDTQYFGPGTRLTVL.

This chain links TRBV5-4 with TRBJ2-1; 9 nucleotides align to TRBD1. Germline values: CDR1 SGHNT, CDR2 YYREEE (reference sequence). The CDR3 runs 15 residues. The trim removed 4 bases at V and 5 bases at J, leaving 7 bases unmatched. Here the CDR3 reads CASSRDRAGDNEQFF. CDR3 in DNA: TGTGCCAGCAGCAGGGACAGGGCGGGGGACAATGAGCAGTTCTTC. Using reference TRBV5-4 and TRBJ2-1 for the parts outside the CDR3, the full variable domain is ETGVTQSPTHLIKTRGQQVTLRCSSQSGHNTVSWYQQALGQGPQFIFQYYREEENGRGNFPPRFSGLQFPNYSSELNVNALELDDSALYLCASSRDRAGDNEQFFGPGTRLTVL.

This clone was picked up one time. CDR3 sequence reads: CASSDPGTPTYEQYF. The DNA for the CDR3 is TGTGCCAGCAGTGATCCCGGGACTCCTACCTACGAGCAGTACTTC. The rearrangement links TRBV7-2 to TRBJ2-7, with D possibly matching TRBD2 (6 bases). Germline CDR1 reads SGHTA; CDR2 reads FQGNSA. The CDR3 has 15 residues. V lost 6 bases to trimming and J lost 2 bases, with 17 bases between them. The variable domain in full, completed from reference TRBV7-2 and TRBJ2-7, reads GAGVSQSPSNKVTEKGKDVELRCDPISGHTALYWYRQSLGQGLEFLIYFQGNSAPDKSGLPSDRFSAERTGGSVSTLTIQRTQQEDSAVYLCASSDPGTPTYEQYFGPGTRLTVT.

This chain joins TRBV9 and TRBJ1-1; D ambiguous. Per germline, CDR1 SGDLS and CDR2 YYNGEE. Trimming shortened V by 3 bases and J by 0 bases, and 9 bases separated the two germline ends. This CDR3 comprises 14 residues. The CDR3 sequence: CASSAPGVNTEAFF. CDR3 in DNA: TGTGCCAGCAGCGCCCCCGGGGTGAACACTGAAGCTTTCTTT.

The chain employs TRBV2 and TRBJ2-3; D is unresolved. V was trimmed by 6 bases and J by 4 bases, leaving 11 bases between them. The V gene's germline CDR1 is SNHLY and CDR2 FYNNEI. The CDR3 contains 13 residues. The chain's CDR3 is CASREHKADTQYF. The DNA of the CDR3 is TGTGCCAGCAGGGAACACAAAGCAGATACGCAGTATTTT.

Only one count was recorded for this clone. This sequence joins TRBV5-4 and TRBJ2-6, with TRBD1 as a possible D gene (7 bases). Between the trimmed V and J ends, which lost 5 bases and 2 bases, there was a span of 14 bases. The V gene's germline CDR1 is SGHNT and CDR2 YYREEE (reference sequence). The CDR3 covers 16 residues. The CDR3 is CASRSDREAGANVLTF. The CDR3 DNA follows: TGTGCCAGCAGGAGCGACAGGGAGGCTGGGGCCAACGTCCTGACTTTC.

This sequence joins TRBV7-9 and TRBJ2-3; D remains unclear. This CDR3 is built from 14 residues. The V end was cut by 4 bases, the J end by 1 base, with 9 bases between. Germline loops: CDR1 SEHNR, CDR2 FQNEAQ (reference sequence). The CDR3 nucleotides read TGTGCCAGCAGCTCCCCCTTCGGCACAGATACGCAGTATTTT. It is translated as CASSSPFGTDTQYF. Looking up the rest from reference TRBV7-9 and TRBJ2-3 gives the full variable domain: DTGVSQNPRHKITKRGQNVTFRCDPISEHNRLYWYRQTLGQGPEFLTYFQNEAQLEKSRLLSDRFSAERPKGSFSTLEIQRTEQGDSAMYLCASSSPFGTDTQYFGPGTRLTVL.

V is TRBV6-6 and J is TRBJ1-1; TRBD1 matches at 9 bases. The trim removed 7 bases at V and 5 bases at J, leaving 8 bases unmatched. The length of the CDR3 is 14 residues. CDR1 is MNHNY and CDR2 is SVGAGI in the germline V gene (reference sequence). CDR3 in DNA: TGTGCCAGCACGGCAGACAGGGGGAATACTGAAGCTTTCTTT. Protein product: CASTADRGNTEAFF.

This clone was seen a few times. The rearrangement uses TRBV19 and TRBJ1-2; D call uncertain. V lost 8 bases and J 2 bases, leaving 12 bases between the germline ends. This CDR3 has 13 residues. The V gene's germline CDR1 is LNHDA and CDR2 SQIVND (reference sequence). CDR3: CASQNQPNYGYTF. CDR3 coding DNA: TGTGCCAGTCAGAACCAACCCAACTATGGCTACACCTTC.